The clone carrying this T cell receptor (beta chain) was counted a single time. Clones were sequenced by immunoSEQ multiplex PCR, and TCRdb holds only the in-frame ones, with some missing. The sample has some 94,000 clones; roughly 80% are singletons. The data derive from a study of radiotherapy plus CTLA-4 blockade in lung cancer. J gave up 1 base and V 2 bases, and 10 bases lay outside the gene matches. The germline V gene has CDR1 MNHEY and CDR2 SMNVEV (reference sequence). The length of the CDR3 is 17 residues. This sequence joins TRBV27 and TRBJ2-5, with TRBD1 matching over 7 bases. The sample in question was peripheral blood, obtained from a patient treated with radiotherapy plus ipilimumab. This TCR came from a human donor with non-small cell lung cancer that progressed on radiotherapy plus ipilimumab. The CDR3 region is CASSLRGDSEIQETQYF. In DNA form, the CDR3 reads TGTGCCAGCAGTTTAAGAGGGGACAGCGAGATCCAAGAGACCCAGTACTTC.